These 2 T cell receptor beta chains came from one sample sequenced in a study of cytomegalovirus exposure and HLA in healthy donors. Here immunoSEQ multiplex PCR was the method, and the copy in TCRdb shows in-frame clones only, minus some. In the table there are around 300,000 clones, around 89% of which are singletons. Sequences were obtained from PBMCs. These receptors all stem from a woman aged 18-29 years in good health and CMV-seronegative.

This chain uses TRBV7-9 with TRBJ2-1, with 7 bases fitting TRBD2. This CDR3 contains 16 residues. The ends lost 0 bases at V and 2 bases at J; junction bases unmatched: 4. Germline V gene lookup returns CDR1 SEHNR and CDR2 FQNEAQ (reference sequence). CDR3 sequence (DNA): TGTGCCAGCAGCTTAGCTGGCGGGAGCACCTACAATGAGCAGTTCTTC. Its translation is CASSLAGGSTYNEQFF. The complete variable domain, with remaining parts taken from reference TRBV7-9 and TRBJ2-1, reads DTGVSQNPRHKITKRGQNVTFRCDPISEHNRLYWYRQTLGQGPEFLTYFQNEAQLEKSRLLSDRFSAERPKGSFSTLEIQRTEQGDSAMYLCASSLAGGSTYNEQFFGPGTRLTVL.

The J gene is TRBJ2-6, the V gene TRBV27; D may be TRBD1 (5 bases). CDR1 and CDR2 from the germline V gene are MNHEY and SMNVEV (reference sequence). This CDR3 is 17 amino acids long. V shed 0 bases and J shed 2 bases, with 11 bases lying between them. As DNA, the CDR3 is TGTGCCAGCAGTTTATCTCCAGGGAACACTGGGGCCAACGTCCTGACTTTC. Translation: CASSLSPGNTGANVLTF.